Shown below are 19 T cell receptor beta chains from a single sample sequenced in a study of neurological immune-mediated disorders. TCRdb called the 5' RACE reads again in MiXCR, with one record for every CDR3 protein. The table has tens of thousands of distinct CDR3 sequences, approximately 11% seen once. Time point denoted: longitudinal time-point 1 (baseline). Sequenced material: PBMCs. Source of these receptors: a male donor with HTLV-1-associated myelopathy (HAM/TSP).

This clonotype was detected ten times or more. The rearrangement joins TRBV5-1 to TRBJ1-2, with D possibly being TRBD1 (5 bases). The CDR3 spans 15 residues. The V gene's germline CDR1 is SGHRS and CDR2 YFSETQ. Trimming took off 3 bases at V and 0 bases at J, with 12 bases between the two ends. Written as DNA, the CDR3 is TGCGCCAGCAGCTCGAAGGGGATAGCTAACTATGGCTACACCTTC. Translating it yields CASSSKGIANYGYTF.

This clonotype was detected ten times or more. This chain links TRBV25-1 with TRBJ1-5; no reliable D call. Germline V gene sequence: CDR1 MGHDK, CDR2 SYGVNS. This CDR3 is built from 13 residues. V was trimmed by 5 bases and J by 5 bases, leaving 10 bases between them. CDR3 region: CASSIDPDQPQHF. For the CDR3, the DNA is TGTGCCAGCAGTATCGACCCAGATCAGCCCCAGCATTTT.

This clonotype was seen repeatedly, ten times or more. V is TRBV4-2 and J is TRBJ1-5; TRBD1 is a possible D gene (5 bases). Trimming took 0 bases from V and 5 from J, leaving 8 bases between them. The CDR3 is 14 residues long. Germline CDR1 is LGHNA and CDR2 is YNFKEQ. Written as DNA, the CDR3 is TGTGCCAGCAGCCAAGATCGGGGACATCAGCCCCAGCATTTT. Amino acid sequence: CASSQDRGHQPQHF.

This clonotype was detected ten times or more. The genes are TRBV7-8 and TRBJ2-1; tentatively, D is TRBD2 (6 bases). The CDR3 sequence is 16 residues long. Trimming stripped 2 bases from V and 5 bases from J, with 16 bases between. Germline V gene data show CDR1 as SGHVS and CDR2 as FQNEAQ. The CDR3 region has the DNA TGTGCCAGCAGCTTATTCCCTGCGGGGATGAACAATGAGCAGTTCTTC. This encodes CASSLFPAGMNNEQFF. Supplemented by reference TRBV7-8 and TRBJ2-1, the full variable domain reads GAGVSQSPRYKVAKRGQDVALRCDPISGHVSLFWYQQALGQGPEFLTYFQNEAQLDKSGLPSDRFFAERPEGSVSTLKIQRTQQEDSAVYLCASSLFPAGMNNEQFFGPGTRLTVL.

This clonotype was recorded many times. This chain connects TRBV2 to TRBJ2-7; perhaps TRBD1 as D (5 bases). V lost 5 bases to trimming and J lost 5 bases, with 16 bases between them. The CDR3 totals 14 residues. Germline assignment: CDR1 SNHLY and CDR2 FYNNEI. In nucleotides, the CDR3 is TGTGCCAGCAGTCCAGGGCTAAACAGCAACGAGCAGTACTTC. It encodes CASSPGLNSNEQYF.

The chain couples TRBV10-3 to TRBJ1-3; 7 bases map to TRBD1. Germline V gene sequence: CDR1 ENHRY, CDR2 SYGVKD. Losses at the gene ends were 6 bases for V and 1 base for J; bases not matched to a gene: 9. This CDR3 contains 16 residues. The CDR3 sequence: CAIRGQTSPSGNTIYF. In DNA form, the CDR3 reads TGTGCCATCAGGGGACAGACATCGCCGTCTGGAAACACCATATATTTT.

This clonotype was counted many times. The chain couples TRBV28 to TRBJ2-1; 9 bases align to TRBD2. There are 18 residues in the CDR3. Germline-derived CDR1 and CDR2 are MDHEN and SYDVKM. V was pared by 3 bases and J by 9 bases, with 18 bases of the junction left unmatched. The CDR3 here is CASSFGIRMAGGYIEQFF. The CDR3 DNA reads TGTGCCAGCAGTTTCGGTATTCGTATGGCGGGGGGGTATATTGAGCAGTTCTTC.

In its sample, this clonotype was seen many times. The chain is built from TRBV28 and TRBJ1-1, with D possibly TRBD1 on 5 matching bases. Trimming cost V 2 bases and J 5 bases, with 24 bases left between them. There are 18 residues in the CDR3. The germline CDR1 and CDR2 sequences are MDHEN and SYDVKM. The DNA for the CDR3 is TGTGCCAGCAGTTTAGGTGGGGCGAGGGGAGGGAATTTGACTGAAGCTTTCTTT. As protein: CASSLGGARGGNLTEAFF.

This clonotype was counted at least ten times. Here the CDR3 DNA reads TGTGCCAGCAGTTTAGGGCAGGGCGCCTACAATGAGCAGTTCTTC. Translating it yields CASSLGQGAYNEQFF. V usage is TRBV12-3 or TRBV12-4 and J usage is TRBJ2-1, with TRBD1 as a possible D gene (5 bases). This CDR3 has 15 residues. Trimming left V 1 base short and J 2 bases short, with 9 bases between.

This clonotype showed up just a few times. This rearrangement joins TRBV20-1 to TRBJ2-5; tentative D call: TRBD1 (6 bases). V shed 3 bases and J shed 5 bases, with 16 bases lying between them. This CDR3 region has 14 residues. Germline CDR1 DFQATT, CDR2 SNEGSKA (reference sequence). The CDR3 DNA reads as TGCAGTGCTAGTCACAGGGACGTCGGGGAGACCCAGTACTTC. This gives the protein CSASHRDVGETQYF.

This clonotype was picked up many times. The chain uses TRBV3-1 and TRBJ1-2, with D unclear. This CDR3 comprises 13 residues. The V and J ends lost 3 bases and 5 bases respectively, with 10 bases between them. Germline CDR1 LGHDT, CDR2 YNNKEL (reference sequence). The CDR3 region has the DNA TGTGCCAGCAGCCATTACGGAGAGTATGGCTACACCTTC. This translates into CASSHYGEYGYTF.

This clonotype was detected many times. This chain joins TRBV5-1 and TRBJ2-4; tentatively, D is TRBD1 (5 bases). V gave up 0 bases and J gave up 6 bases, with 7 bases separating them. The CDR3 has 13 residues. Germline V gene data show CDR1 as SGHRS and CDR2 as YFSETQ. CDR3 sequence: CASSLGQTNIQYF. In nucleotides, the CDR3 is TGCGCCAGCAGCTTGGGACAGACAAACATTCAGTACTTC.

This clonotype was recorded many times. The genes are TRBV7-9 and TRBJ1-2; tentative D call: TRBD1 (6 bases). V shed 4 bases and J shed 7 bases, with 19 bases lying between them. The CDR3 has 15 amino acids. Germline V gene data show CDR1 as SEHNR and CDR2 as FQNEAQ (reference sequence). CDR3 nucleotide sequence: TGTGCCAGCAGCTACTGGACAGTATCTGAGTTTGGCTACACCTTC. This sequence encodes CASSYWTVSEFGYTF.

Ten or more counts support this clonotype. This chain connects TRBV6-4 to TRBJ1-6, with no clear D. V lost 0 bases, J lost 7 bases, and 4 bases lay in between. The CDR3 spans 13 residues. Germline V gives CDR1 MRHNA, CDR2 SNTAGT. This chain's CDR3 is CASSDSTNSPLHF. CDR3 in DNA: TGTGCCAGCAGTGACTCGACAAATTCACCCCTCCACTTT.

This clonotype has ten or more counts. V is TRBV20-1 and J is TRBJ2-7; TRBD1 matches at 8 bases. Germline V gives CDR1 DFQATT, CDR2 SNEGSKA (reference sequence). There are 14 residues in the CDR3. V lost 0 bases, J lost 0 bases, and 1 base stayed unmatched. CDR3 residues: CSARDDRGSYEQYF. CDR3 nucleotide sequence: TGCAGTGCTAGAGACGACAGGGGCTCCTACGAGCAGTACTTC.

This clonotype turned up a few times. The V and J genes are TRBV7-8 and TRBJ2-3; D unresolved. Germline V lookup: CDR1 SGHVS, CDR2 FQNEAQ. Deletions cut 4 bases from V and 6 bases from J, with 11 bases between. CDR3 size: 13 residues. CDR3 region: CASSSSPRDTQYF. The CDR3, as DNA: TGTGCCAGCAGCTCCTCACCTAGGGATACGCAGTATTTT.

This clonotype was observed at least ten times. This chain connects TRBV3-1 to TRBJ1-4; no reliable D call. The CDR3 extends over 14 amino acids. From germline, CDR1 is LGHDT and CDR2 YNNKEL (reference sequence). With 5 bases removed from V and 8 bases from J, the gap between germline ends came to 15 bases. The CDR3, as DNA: TGTGCCAGCAGCTTCCGGGAACGCGGGGAAAAACTGTTTTTT. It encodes CASSFRERGEKLFF.

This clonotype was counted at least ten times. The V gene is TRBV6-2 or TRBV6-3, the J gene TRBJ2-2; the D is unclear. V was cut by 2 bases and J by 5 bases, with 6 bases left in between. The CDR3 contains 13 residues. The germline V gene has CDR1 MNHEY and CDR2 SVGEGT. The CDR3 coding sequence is TGTGCCAGCAGTTACCTTAGTACCGGGGAGCTGTTTTTT. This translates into CASSYLSTGELFF.

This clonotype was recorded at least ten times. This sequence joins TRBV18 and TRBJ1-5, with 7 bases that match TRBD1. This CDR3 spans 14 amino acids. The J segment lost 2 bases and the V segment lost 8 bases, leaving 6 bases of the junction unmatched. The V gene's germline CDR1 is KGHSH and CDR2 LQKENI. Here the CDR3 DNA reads TGTGCCAGCAGCCCTGGACAGGGCAATCAGCCCCAGCATTTT. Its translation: CASSPGQGNQPQHF.